Below, 22 T cell receptor beta chains from the same sample are listed, as sequenced in a study of immune evolution from preneoplasia to lung adenocarcinoma. Assay used: immunoSEQ multiplex PCR; TCRdb lists only in-frame clones, some missing. The table lists over 9,500 clones, roughly 91% of them singletons, with roughly 3% in the top ten. The sequenced sample consisted of FFPE invasive lung adenocarcinoma tissue. The receptor set was obtained from a person aged 65 to 85 with invasive lung adenocarcinoma. Some clones in this sample may be carry-over from other donors' samples.

The genes are TRBV14 and TRBJ2-7, with TRBD2 matching 8 bases. Germline CDR1 and CDR2: SGHDN and FVKESK. V was clipped by 4 bases and J by 7 bases; unmatched bases: 3. The CDR3 is made up of 12 amino acids. The CDR3 protein is CASSRGGREQYF. DNA of the CDR3: TGTGCCAGCAGCCGTGGCGGGAGGGAGCAGTACTTC. Combining the CDR3 with reference TRBV14 and TRBJ2-7 gives the whole variable domain EAGVTQFPSHSVIEKGQTVTLRCDPISGHDNLYWYRRVMGKEIKFLLHFVKESKQDESGMPNNRFLAERTGGTYSTLKVQPAELEDSGVYFCASSRGGREQYFGPGTRLTVT.

The CDR3 region has the DNA TGTGCCACCCTGGACAGGGGCAACACAGATACGCAGTATTTT. This translates into CATLDRGNTDTQYF. The genes are TRBV2 and TRBJ2-3; TRBD1 matches at 9 bases. The V segment lost 10 bases and the J segment 2 bases; nucleotides outside the gene matches: 7. Per germline, CDR1 SNHLY and CDR2 FYNNEI. The CDR3 consists of 14 residues.

The chain combines TRBV5-4 with TRBJ2-3; D perhaps matches TRBD1 (5 bases). The germline gives CDR1 SGHNT, CDR2 YYREEE (reference sequence). This CDR3 region has 16 residues. V was cut by 0 bases and J by 2 bases, with 13 bases left in between. The CDR3 loop is CASSLDLGPLTDTQYF. The CDR3 region has the DNA TGTGCCAGCAGCTTGGATCTGGGGCCACTCACAGATACGCAGTATTTT.

The J gene is TRBJ2-5, the V gene TRBV6-5; the D is unclear. V lost 3 bases and J 5 bases, leaving 13 bases between the germline ends. The CDR3 extends over 14 amino acids. Germline V gene lookup returns CDR1 MNHEY and CDR2 SVGAGI. The CDR3 spells CASSYLGWGETQYF. CDR3 bases: TGTGCCAGCAGTTATTTGGGTTGGGGTGAGACCCAGTACTTC.

This clone has just one count. V gene TRBV11-2 combines with J gene TRBJ1-1; no reliable D call. Germline lookup yields CDR1 SGHAT and CDR2 FQNNGV. The CDR3 consists of 13 residues. Trimming stripped 1 base from V and 1 base from J, with 4 bases between. Here the CDR3 reads CASSLVRNTEAFF. In nucleotides, the CDR3 is TGTGCCAGCAGCTTAGTTCGGAACACTGAAGCTTTCTTT. Drawing the rest from reference TRBV11-2 and TRBJ1-1, the complete variable domain is EAGVAQSPRYKIIEKRQSVAFWCNPISGHATLYWYQQILGQGPKLLIQFQNNGVVDDSQLPKDRFSAERLKGVDSTLKIQPAKLEDSAVYLCASSLVRNTEAFFGQGTRLTVV.

This chain links TRBV5-1 with TRBJ1-5; the D gene is possibly TRBD1 (5 bases). Germline CDR1 SGHRS, CDR2 YFSETQ. Trimming stripped 1 base from V and 0 bases from J, with 11 bases between. The CDR3 extends over 16 amino acids. The CDR3 DNA is TGCGCCAGCAGCTTGACAGGCGGGGGTAGCAATCAGCCCCAGCATTTT. As protein: CASSLTGGGSNQPQHF.

V usage is TRBV4-1 and J usage is TRBJ2-1, with a possible D match to TRBD2 (6 bases). Per the germline V gene, CDR1 is MGHRA and CDR2 is YSYEKL. The CDR3 loop spans 17 amino acids. Trimming shortened V by 0 bases and J by 0 bases, and 12 bases separated the two germline ends. The CDR3, as DNA: TGCGCCAGCAGCCAAGAGGTAGCGGAGCGCTCCTACAATGAGCAGTTCTTC. Translated: CASSQEVAERSYNEQFF.

The chain employs TRBV7-9 and TRBJ1-1; D ambiguous. Deletions cut 5 bases from V and 3 bases from J, with 13 bases between. The CDR3 spans 14 residues. Germline lookup yields CDR1 SEHNR and CDR2 FQNEAQ (reference sequence). CDR3 protein: CASSPESRHTEAFF. The CDR3 region has the DNA TGTGCCAGCAGCCCGGAAAGCAGGCACACTGAAGCTTTCTTT.

This clone came up a few times. V gene TRBV5-1 combines with J gene TRBJ2-7; 7 positions match TRBD1. Germline CDR1 is SGHRS and CDR2 is YFSETQ. The CDR3 totals 15 residues. J lost 3 bases, V lost 0 bases, and 6 bases had no gene match. CDR3 loop: CASSLDPRQGYEQYF. The CDR3 coding sequence is TGCGCCAGCAGCTTGGACCCCCGACAGGGCTACGAGCAGTACTTC.

V and J are TRBV28 and TRBJ1-1; D is unresolved. The CDR3 totals 12 residues. Germline V gives CDR1 MDHEN, CDR2 SYDVKM. V was cut by 6 bases and J by 4 bases, with 9 bases left in between. The CDR3 spells CASRTRFTEAFF. The CDR3 DNA sequence: TGTGCCAGCAGGACAAGGTTCACTGAAGCTTTCTTT.

The V gene is TRBV5-5, the J gene TRBJ1-5; D is unresolved. V was trimmed by 0 bases and J by 4 bases, leaving 5 bases between them. The CDR3 is 13 residues long. Germline CDR1 reads SGHKS; CDR2 reads YYEKEE (reference sequence). Here the CDR3 DNA reads TGTGCCAGCAGCTTGGCTGGGAATCAGCCCCAGCATTTT. This codes for CASSLAGNQPQHF. Variable domain in full (rest from reference TRBV5-5 and TRBJ1-5): DAGVTQSPTHLIKTRGQQVTLRCSPISGHKSVSWYQQVLGQGPQFIFQYYEKEERGRGNFPDRFSARQFPNYSSELNVNALLLGDSALYLCASSLAGNQPQHFGDGTRLSIL.

V usage is TRBV7-9 and J usage is TRBJ2-1; D possibly corresponds to TRBD1 (5 bases). V was shortened by 5 bases and J by 4 bases, with 9 bases between the two germline ends. From germline, CDR1 is SEHNR and CDR2 FQNEAQ (reference sequence). This CDR3 region has 13 residues. CDR3 protein: CASSKDTYNEQFF. The CDR3 region has the DNA TGTGCCAGCAGCAAGGACACATACAATGAGCAGTTCTTC.

The chain recombines TRBV27 with TRBJ2-3; 11 bases agree with TRBD2. With V trimmed by 3 bases and J by 3 bases, 2 bases remained unmatched. This CDR3 is 15 amino acids long. The V gene's germline CDR1 is MNHEY and CDR2 SMNVEV (reference sequence). The CDR3, as DNA: TGTGCCAGCAGTTTGGTAGCGGGAGGGACAGATACGCAGTATTTT. This gives the protein CASSLVAGGTDTQYF.

This clone was picked up one time. This CDR3 reads CASSDSGPGETQYF. Written as DNA, the CDR3 is TGTGCCAGCAGTGATTCGGGCCCCGGGGAGACCCAGTACTTC. This rearrangement joins TRBV6-1 to TRBJ2-5; no reliable D call. Germline loops: CDR1 MNHNS, CDR2 SASEGT. The CDR3 has 14 residues. The V end lost 3 bases, the J end lost 5 bases, and 13 bases lay between the germline ends.

The genes are TRBV15 and TRBJ1-2, with 8 nucleotides matching TRBD1. The V gene's germline CDR1 is LNHNV and CDR2 YYDKDF (reference sequence). With V trimmed by 5 bases and J by 3 bases, 8 bases remained unmatched. There are 15 residues in the CDR3. This CDR3 reads CATSLRTGWDYGYTF. CDR3 DNA: TGTGCCACCAGCCTCCGGACAGGGTGGGACTATGGCTACACCTTC.

The chain combines TRBV19 with TRBJ2-7, with a weak D call TRBD1 (6 bases). The V end was cut by 4 bases, the J end by 0 bases, with 7 bases between. Germline CDR1 reads LNHDA; CDR2 reads SQIVND (reference sequence). There are 13 residues in the CDR3. CDR3 sequence: CASSRDNSYEQYF. The CDR3 nucleotides read TGTGCCAGTAGTAGGGACAACTCCTACGAGCAGTACTTC. Complete variable domain (other parts from reference TRBV19 and TRBJ2-7): DGGITQSPKYLFRKEGQNVTLSCEQNLNHDAMYWYRQDPGQGLRLIYYSQIVNDFQKGDIAEGYSVSREKKESFPLTVTSAQKNPTAFYLCASSRDNSYEQYFGPGTRLTVT.

This chain links TRBV18 with TRBJ2-1; no clear D gene. V was clipped by 2 bases and J by 4 bases, with 6 bases between them. Per the germline V gene, CDR1 is KGHSH and CDR2 is LQKENI. CDR3 length: 13 amino acids. The CDR3 DNA follows: TGTGCCAGCTCACCAGGTGGATACAATGAGCAGTTCTTC. This sequence encodes CASSPGGYNEQFF.

This clone came up once. The chain employs TRBV2 and TRBJ2-1; D is tentatively TRBD1 or TRBD2 (5 bases each). The CDR3 extends over 15 amino acids. V was cut by 4 bases and J by 2 bases, with 12 bases left in between. Germline CDR1 SNHLY, CDR2 FYNNEI. The CDR3 nucleotides are TGTGCCAGCAGTGCCCGCTTGGGGGCCTACAATGAGCAGTTCTTC. It translates to CASSARLGAYNEQFF. The complete variable domain, with remaining parts taken from reference TRBV2 and TRBJ2-1, reads EPEVTQTPSHQVTQMGQEVILRCVPISNHLYFYWYRQILGQKVEFLVSFYNNEISEKSEIFDDQFSVERPDGSNFTLKIRSTKLEDSAMYFCASSARLGAYNEQFFGPGTRLTVL.

The rearrangement joins TRBV4-1 to TRBJ2-1, with D possibly being TRBD2 (6 bases). The length of the CDR3 is 15 residues. The germline gives CDR1 MGHRA, CDR2 YSYEKL. Trimming left V 3 bases short and J 7 bases short, with 16 bases between. CDR3 coding DNA: TGCGCCAGCAGCCATACGGGACTGCGGGTAAATGAGCAGTTCTTC. Amino acid sequence: CASSHTGLRVNEQFF.

The V gene is TRBV7-8, the J gene TRBJ1-1, with 9 bases fitting TRBD1. Germline CDR1 and CDR2: SGHVS and FQNEAQ. The CDR3 is 15 amino acids. V lost 1 base, J lost 1 base, and 1 base stayed unmatched. CDR3 bases: TGTGCCAGCAGCTTAGGACAGGGGGGGAACACTGAAGCTTTCTTT. Amino acids: CASSLGQGGNTEAFF. The variable domain in full, completed from reference TRBV7-8 and TRBJ1-1, reads GAGVSQSPRYKVAKRGQDVALRCDPISGHVSLFWYQQALGQGPEFLTYFQNEAQLDKSGLPSDRFFAERPEGSVSTLKIQRTQQEDSAVYLCASSLGQGGNTEAFFGQGTRLTVV.

The rearrangement links TRBV5-1 to TRBJ1-1; D perhaps matches TRBD1 (6 bases). Germline V gives CDR1 SGHRS, CDR2 YFSETQ. This CDR3 is 14 amino acids long. The V end lost 1 base, the J end lost 4 bases, and 11 bases lay between the germline ends. The CDR3: CASSLMGAGTEAFF. CDR3 DNA sequence: TGCGCCAGCAGCTTGATGGGGGCAGGCACTGAAGCTTTCTTT.

V is TRBV29-1 and J is TRBJ2-1, with 10 positions matching TRBD2. The CDR3 extends over 13 amino acids. Unmatched junction bases numbered 8, after V lost 7 bases and J lost 8 bases. Germline values: CDR1 SQVTM, CDR2 ANQGSEA. Written as DNA, the CDR3 is TGCAGCGCCTACTCTCTAGCGGGAGATGAGCAGTTCTTC. Its translation: CSAYSLAGDEQFF.